This entry features one T cell receptor (beta chain) sequence. What this receptor recognizes is not known. No qualities accompany the bases; no much larger clone lies one base away. This record comes from a study of PD-1 blockade in classical Hodgkin lymphoma (dated by TCRdb to 2020 to 2021). Background on the whole study: Nivolumab dosing was 3 mg/kg intravenously every 2 weeks, continuing until either disease progression or unacceptable toxicity. To define a peripheral blood immune signature of response to PD-1 blockade in classical Hodgkin lymphoma, the study combined TCR beta sequencing with CyTOF. Study-wide findings and limitations: The study was restricted to a single clinical trial cohort, and the causes of repertoire differences, possibly disease activity or prior therapy, were left undefined. Baseline TCR diversity was reported to be lower in newly diagnosed patients than in healthy donors and to be lower still in relapsed/refractory patients. Lower diversity was observed in patients in whom nivolumab was started less than 1 year after ASCT, and these patients were excluded from later analyses so that confounding by immune reconstitution would be avoided. By C4D1, a significant rise was seen in CD4+ TCR diversity but not in CD8+ TCR diversity (p=0.0027 vs p=0.16), and the rise was most apparent among complete responders (p=0.02). Trial patients achieving complete response had baseline diversity similar to newly diagnosed patients, whereas partial responders and progressors had significantly lower diversity.

The Qiagen DNeasy kit was used to extract genomic DNA both from unsorted PBMCs and from the negatively selected CD4+ and CD8+ fractions. Amplification of TCR beta CDR3 regions was done by immunoSEQ multiplex PCR with primers that anneal to V and J segments. Amplification bias was minimized using a synthetic immune receptor repertoire, and residual bias was removed computationally after sequencing. Concerning the study's data processing: Custom Python scripts were used to quantify repertoire diversity as the Shannon entropy index. The unsorted, CD4+ and CD8+ repertoires were each analyzed separately, with the exception of combined analyses, where CD4+ and CD8+ sequences were merged in silico. A clone counted as expanded when the clone's frequency after treatment rose at least 2-fold relative to C1D1, and clones undetected at baseline were given a pseudocount of 0.5. Clones with 0 or 1 copy at C1D1 were classified as singleton clones, and clones with 2 or more copies were classified as non-singleton clones. By matching protein sequences in sorted samples from the same patient, clones expanded in unsorted samples were annotated as CD4+, CD8+ or unknown. Wilcoxon tests were applied to paired samples to test diversity changes from C1D1 to C4D1. TCRdb carries this immuneACCESS record with in-frame sequences only. Its versions omit some clonotypes, under half of them owing to an unresolved V gene in the studies checked, with the rest unexplained. The D gene and trimming were derived from the DNA, and the V and J assignments and clone size from that table. The sample table lists 35,000 to 50,000 clones, around 76% of them with a count of one. 2.8% of the sample lies in the top ten.

The time point label for this specimen denotes: cycle 2 day 1 (C2D1) of nivolumab. All trial patients had relapsed after autologous stem cell transplantation, with cohorts A, B and C differing in prior brentuximab vedotin exposure. The trial cohort was composed of roughly 60 patients with relapsed/refractory classical Hodgkin lymphoma, for whom complete response, partial response or progressive disease was recorded as best overall response. In the multi-cohort phase II CheckMate 205 trial, trial patients received single-agent nivolumab. An independent review committee assessed best overall response by applying the 2007 International Working Group response criteria. Trial PBMCs were collected just before the start of nivolumab (C1D1) and during therapy at cycle 2 day 1 and cycle 4 day 1. Peripheral blood was collected in 8 mL Vacutainer Cell Preparation Tubes, from which PBMCs were isolated by centrifugation and then cryopreserved.

The material was peripheral blood mononuclear cells (PBMCs), obtained before the second cycle of nivolumab. The receptor's source is a human donor with classical Hodgkin lymphoma.

The CDR3 protein: CASSVVPGYGYTF. In nucleotide form, the sequence is TGTGCCAGCAGCGTAGTCCCGGGCTATGGCTACACCTTC. The chain is assembled from TRBV9 and TRBJ1-2; a confident D gene designation cannot be given. The CDR3 runs 13 residues from the cysteine to the phenylalanine. CDR3 DNA only is kept here, 39 bases in frame from base 1. The junction carries 7 bases between V and J, which are trimmed by 0 bases and 4 bases respectively. CDR1 and CDR2 (SGDLS, YYNGEE) derive from the germline V gene.